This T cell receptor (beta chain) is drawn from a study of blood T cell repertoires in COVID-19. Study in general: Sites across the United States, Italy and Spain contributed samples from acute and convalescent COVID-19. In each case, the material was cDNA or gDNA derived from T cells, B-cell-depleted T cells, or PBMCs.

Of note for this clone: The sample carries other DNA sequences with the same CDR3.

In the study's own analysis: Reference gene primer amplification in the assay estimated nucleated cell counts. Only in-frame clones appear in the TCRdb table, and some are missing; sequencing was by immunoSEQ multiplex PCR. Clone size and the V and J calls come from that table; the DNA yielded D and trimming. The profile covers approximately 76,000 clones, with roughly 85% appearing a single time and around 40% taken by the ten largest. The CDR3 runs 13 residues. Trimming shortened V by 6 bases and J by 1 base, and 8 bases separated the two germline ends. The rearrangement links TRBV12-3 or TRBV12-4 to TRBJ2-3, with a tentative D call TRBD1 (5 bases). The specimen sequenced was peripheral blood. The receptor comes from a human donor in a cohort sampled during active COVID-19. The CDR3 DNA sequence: TGTGCCAGCAGGGCGACAGGCACAGATACGCAGTATTTT. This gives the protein CASRATGTDTQYF.